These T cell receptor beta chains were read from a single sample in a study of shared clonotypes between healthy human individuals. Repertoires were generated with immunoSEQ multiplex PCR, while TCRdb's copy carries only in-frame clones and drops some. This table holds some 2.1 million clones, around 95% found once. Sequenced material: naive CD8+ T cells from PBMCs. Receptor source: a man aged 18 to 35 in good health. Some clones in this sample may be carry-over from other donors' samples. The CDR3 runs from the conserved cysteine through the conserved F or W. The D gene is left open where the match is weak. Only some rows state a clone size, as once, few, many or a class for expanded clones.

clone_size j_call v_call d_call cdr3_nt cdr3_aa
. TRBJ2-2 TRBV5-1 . TGCGCCAGCAGGATCCTTTTTAGCGGGAACACCGGGGAGCTGTTTTTT CASRILFSGNTGELFF
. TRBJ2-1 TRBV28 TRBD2 TGTGCCAGCAGTTCCACCCAGGGACTAGCGGGACGCTTTTCCTACAATGAGCAGTTCTTC CASSSTQGLAGRFSYNEQFF
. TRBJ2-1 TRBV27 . TGTGCCAGCAGCTTAGCGCGTACCTCCTACAATGAGCAGTTCTTC CASSLARTSYNEQFF
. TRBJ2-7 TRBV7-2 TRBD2 TGTGCCAGCAGCTGGGGGGGTCAATCCTACGAGCAGTACTTC CASSWGGQSYEQYF
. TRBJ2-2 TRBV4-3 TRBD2 TGCGCCAGCAGCCAAGATCGATGGATTAGCGGGACTGACACCGGGGAGCTGTTTTTT CASSQDRWISGTDTGELFF
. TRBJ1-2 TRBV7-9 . TGTGCCAGCACCAACGCGGGGGGATCACTTATCCTCTATGGCTACACCTTC CASTNAGGSLILYGYTF
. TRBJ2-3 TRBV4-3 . TGCGCCAGCAGCCAAGATTGGGTGGGGGATTCAGGCACAGATACGCAGTATTTT CASSQDWVGDSGTDTQYF
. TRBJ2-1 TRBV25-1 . TGTGCCAGCAGTGAATTGGGGAGCAATGAGCAGTTCTTC CASSELGSNEQFF
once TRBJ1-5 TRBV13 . TGTGCCAGCAGTTATTACGGGGGCAATCAGCCCCAGCATTTT CASSYYGGNQPQHF
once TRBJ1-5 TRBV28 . TGTGCCACCGGGGGGAGGGAGTCTTGGCCCCAGCATTTT CATGGRESWPQHF
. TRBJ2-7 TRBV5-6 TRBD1 TGTGCCAGCAGGGAGCGGTCGACAGGGGGCCGCTACGAGCAGTACTTC CASRERSTGGRYEQYF
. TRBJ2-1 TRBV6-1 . TGTGCCAGCAGTGAAGAGGGTATGGCGTCCTACAATGAGCAGTTCTTC CASSEEGMASYNEQFF
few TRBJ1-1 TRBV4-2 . TGTGCCAGCAGCCAAGATCTCCAGGCTGCAGCTTTCTTT CASSQDLQAAAFF
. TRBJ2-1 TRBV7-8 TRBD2 TGTGCCAGCAGCTTAGGGAAGAAGAGACTAGCGGTTTACAATGAGCAGTTCTTC CASSLGKKRLAVYNEQFF
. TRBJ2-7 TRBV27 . TGTGCCAGCAGTTTATCGTATAATTACGAGCAGTACTTC CASSLSYNYEQYF
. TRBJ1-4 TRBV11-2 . TGTGCCAGCAGCACCCGTGGGGACTACGAAAAACTGTTTTTT CASSTRGDYEKLFF
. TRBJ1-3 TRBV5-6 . TGTGCCAGCAGCTCAGTTGAAGGCTGGAGCTCTGGAAACACCATATATTTT CASSSVEGWSSGNTIYF
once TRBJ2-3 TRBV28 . TGTGCCAGCAGCCTAATTATGACAGATACGCAGTATTTT CASSLIMTDTQYF
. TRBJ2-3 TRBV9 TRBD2 TGTGCCAGCAGCAAATCAATAGCGGGATGGGGAGATACGCAGTATTTT CASSKSIAGWGDTQYF
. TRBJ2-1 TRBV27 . TGTGCCAGCAGCGGGTCCTACAATGAGCAGTTCTTC CASSGSYNEQFF
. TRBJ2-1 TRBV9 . TGTGCCAGCAGCGTAGCGCCTAGCTCCTACAATGAGCAGTTCTTC CASSVAPSSYNEQFF
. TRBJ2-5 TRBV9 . TGTGCCAGCAGCGTCTCTTTTGAGGTACAAGAGACCCAGTACTTC CASSVSFEVQETQYF
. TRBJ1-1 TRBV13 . TGTGCCAGCAGCTCTACGGAGGTCAGGACTGAAGCTTTCTTT CASSSTEVRTEAFF
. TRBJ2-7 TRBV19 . TGTGCCAGTAGTAGGGCAGAATCCTACGAGCAGTACTTC CASSRAESYEQYF
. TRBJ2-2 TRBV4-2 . TGTGCCAGCAGCCAAGTACGGGGACAAATCATGAACACCGGGGAGCTGTTTTTT CASSQVRGQIMNTGELFF
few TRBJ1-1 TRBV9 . TGTGCCAGCAGCGTAGGCGCTGAAGCTTTCTTT CASSVGAEAFF
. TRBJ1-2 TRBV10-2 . TGCGCCAGCAGTGAGAGCAATGCCTGGTATGGCTACACCTTC CASSESNAWYGYTF
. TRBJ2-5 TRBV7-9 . TGTGCCAGCACCCTACTTACTCTGGATGGGGAGACCCAGTACTTC CASTLLTLDGETQYF
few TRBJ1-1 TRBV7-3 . TGTGCCAGCAGCCCGGGTCCGGGGGGCTTATATCCGACCGAAGCTTTCTTT CASSPGPGGLYPTEAFF
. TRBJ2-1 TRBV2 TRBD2 TGTGCCAGCACCCCGGGACTAGCGCCCTACAATGAGCAGTTCTTC CASTPGLAPYNEQFF
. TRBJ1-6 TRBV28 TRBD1 TGTGCCAGCAGGTCCGGGACAGGGCGTTCACCCCTCCACTTT CASRSGTGRSPLHF
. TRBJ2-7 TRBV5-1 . TGCGCCAGCAGCTTGGTGGTGCGGAACTCCTACGAGCAGTACTTC CASSLVVRNSYEQYF
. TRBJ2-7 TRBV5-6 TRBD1 TGTGCCAGCAGCTTCCGGGACAGGTTCTACGAGCAGTACTTC CASSFRDRFYEQYF
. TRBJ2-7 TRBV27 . TGTGCCAGCAGAGGGGGGCCCCACCCGATGAACGAGCAGTACTTC CASRGGPHPMNEQYF
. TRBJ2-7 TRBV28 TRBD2 TGTGCCAGCAGCCCCCCGCTAGCGGGAGTCTACGAGCAGTACTTC CASSPPLAGVYEQYF
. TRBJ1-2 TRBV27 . TGTGCCAGCAGTTTAGTACAGGGATGGGACTATGGCTACACCTTC CASSLVQGWDYGYTF
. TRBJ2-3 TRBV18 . TGTGCCAGCTCACCGGACTTCACAGATACGCAGTATTTT CASSPDFTDTQYF
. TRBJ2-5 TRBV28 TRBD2 TGTGCCAGCAGGCCCTCCCTATTTGCGGGAGGCCCATGGGAGACCCAGTACTTC CASRPSLFAGGPWETQYF